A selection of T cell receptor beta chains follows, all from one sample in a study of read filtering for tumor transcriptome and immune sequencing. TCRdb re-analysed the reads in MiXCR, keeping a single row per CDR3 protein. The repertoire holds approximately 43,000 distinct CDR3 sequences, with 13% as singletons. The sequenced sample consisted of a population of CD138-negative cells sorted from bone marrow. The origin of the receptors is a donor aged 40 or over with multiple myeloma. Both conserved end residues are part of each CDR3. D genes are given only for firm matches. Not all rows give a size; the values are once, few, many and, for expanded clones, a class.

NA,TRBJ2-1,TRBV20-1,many,CSARDRYSHNEQFF,TGCAGTGCTAGAGATCGGTACAGTCACAATGAGCAGTTCTTC
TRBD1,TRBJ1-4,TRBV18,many,CASSPLHRGGANEKLFF,TGTGCCAGCTCACCACTCCACAGGGGGGGAGCTAATGAAAAACTGTTTTTT
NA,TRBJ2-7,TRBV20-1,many,CSAQIAEQYF,TGCAGTGCCCAAATCGCTGAGCAGTACTTC
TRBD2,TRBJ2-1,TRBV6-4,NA,CASKRILADNEQFF,TGTGCCAGCAAAAGGATTCTAGCGGACAATGAGCAGTTCTTC
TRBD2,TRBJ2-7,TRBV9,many,CASGRGYSYEQYF,TGTGCCAGCGGGCGGGGGTACTCCTACGAGCAGTACTTC
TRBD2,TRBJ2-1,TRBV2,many,CASSETILATYNEQFF,TGTGCCAGCAGTGAGACAATACTAGCGACCTACAATGAGCAGTTCTTC
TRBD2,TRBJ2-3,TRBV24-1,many,CATSPGGASTDTQYF,TGTGCCACCAGCCCCGGGGGGGCCAGCACAGATACGCAGTATTTT
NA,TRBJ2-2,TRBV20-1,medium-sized,CSASGGGIGFTNTGELFF,TGCAGTGCTAGTGGAGGAGGGATCGGTTTTACGAACACCGGGGAGCTGTTTTTT
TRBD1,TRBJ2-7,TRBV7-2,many,CASSGTVAYEQYF,TGTGCCAGCAGCGGGACAGTTGCCTACGAGCAGTACTTC
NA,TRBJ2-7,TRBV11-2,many,CASSLDGREESYEQYF,TGTGCCAGCAGCTTAGACGGCAGGGAGGAATCTTACGAGCAGTACTTC
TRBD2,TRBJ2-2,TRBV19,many,CASSISGANTGELFF,TGTGCCAGTAGTATTAGCGGGGCGAACACCGGGGAGCTGTTTTTT
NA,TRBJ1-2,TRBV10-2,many,CASRDGVRNYGYTF,TGCGCCAGCAGGGATGGTGTCAGGAACTATGGCTACACCTTC
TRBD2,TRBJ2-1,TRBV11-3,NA,CASSIIGREPHNEQFF,TGTGCCAGCAGCATAATCGGGCGGGAGCCCCACAACGAGCAGTTCTTC
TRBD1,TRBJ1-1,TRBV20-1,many,CSALDRAKAFF,TGCAGTGCCTTGGACAGGGCGAAAGCTTTCTTT
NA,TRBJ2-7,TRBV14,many,CASSQGGPHYEQYF,TGTGCCAGCAGCCAAGGGGGACCGCACTACGAGCAGTACTTC
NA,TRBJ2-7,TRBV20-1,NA,CSARDSDEQYF,TGCAGTGCTAGAGATTCTGACGAGCAGTACTTC
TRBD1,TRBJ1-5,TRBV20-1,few,CNARQGIWSNRPQHF,TGCAATGCTAGACAGGGGATCTGGAGCAATCGGCCCCAGCATTTT
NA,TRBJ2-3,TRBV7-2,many,CASSASWADTQYF,TGTGCCAGCAGCGCATCATGGGCAGATACGCAGTATTTT
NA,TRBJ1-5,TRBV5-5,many,CASSLSLTDSNQPQHF,TGTGCCAGCAGCTTGTCTCTGACAGATAGCAATCAGCCCCAGCATTTT
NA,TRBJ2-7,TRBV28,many,CASSSLYEQYF,TGTGCCAGCAGTTCCTTATACGAGCAGTACTTC
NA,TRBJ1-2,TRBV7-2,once,CASSLVQNYGYTF,TGTGCCAGCAGCTTAGTACAAAACTATGGCTACACCTTC
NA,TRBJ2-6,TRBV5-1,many,CASSLVGGNSGANVLTF,TGCGCCAGCAGCTTGGTGGGCGGCAACTCGGGGGCCAACGTCCTGACTTTC
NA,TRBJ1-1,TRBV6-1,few,CASSEPQTVNIEAFF,TGTGCCAGCAGTGAACCCCAGACAGTGAACATTGAAGCTTTCTTT
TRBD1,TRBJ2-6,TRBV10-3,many,CAIRGTGQISSSGANVLTF,TGTGCCATCAGGGGGACAGGCCAGATCAGTTCCTCTGGGGCCAACGTCCTGACTTTC
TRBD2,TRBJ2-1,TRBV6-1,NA,CASSDVASGRAGYDEQFF,TGTGCCAGCAGCGACGTAGCAAGTGGGAGGGCCGGATACGATGAGCAGTTCTTC
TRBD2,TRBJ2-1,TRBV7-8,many,CASSPTSGTLNEQFF,TGTGCCAGCAGCCCGACTAGCGGGACGTTAAATGAGCAGTTCTTC
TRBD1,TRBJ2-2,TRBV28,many,CASSLTGPGTGELFF,TGTGCCAGCAGTTTGACAGGGCCGGGCACCGGGGAGCTGTTTTTT
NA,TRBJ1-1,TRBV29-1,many,CSVGGSNTEAFF,TGCAGCGTTGGGGGGAGTAACACTGAAGCTTTCTTT